One sample yielded the 32 T cell receptor beta chains listed below, sequenced in a study of blood T cell repertoires in COVID-19. This table comes from immunoSEQ multiplex PCR, and its TCRdb copy is limited to in-frame clones, with some not included. The sample holds about 350,000 clones, roughly 90% seen once. Sequenced input: peripheral blood. These receptors all stem from a woman aged 55-69 years with COVID-19, enrolled during active disease.

V and J are TRBV7-9 and TRBJ1-3; TRBD1 agrees at 7 bases. The CDR3 is 14 amino acids. Trimming cost V 7 bases and J 1 base; bases outside gene matches: 4. From germline, CDR1 is SEHNR and CDR2 FQNEAQ (reference sequence). DNA for the CDR3: TGTGCCAGCACCCCAGGGGGTTCTGGAAACACCATATATTTT. It is translated as CASTPGGSGNTIYF. Supplemented by reference TRBV7-9 and TRBJ1-3, the full variable domain reads DTGVSQNPRHKITKRGQNVTFRCDPISEHNRLYWYRQTLGQGPEFLTYFQNEAQLEKSRLLSDRFSAERPKGSFSTLEIQRTEQGDSAMYLCASTPGGSGNTIYFGEGSWLTVV.

The chain recombines TRBV15 with TRBJ2-1, with TRBD2 identical over 9 bases. The ends lost 5 bases at V and 5 bases at J; junction bases unmatched: 7. The CDR3 length is 15 residues. Germline assignment: CDR1 LNHNV and CDR2 YYDKDF (reference sequence). CDR3 sequence: CATSHRAGGDNEQFF. DNA for the CDR3: TGTGCCACCAGCCATAGGGCGGGGGGGGACAATGAGCAGTTCTTC.

The V and J genes are TRBV2 and TRBJ2-1, with 7 bases aligning to TRBD1. CDR1 SNHLY and CDR2 FYNNEI come from the germline V gene. This CDR3 is 14 amino acids long. Trimming cost V 7 bases and J 5 bases; bases outside gene matches: 8. The CDR3 is CASNNRDSHNEQFF. For the CDR3, the DNA is TGTGCCAGCAATAACCGGGACAGTCACAATGAGCAGTTCTTC.

The chain carries TRBV11-2 and TRBJ1-1; 7 nucleotides align to TRBD1. Trimming took 5 bases from V and 0 from J; bases not matched to a gene: 9. From germline, CDR1 is SGHAT and CDR2 FQNNGV. The CDR3 totals 16 residues. CDR3 DNA sequence: TGTGCCAGCAGCGGGAGACAGGGTTGGATGAACACTGAAGCTTTCTTT. Protein sequence: CASSGRQGWMNTEAFF.

The chain carries TRBV9 and TRBJ1-2; 7 nucleotides line up with TRBD1. Losses at the gene ends were 0 bases for V and 2 bases for J; bases not matched to a gene: 7. The CDR3 sequence is 16 residues long. Germline loops: CDR1 SGDLS, CDR2 YYNGEE. The CDR3 here is CASSVDLQGLNYGYTF. Written as DNA, the CDR3 is TGTGCCAGCAGCGTAGACCTACAGGGGCTCAACTATGGCTACACCTTC.

The chain is built from TRBV4-1 and TRBJ2-4; no definite D call. Trimming took off 0 bases at V and 9 bases at J, with 18 bases between the two ends. The germline V gene has CDR1 MGHRA and CDR2 YSYEKL. The CDR3 runs to 16 residues. The CDR3 loop is CASSQERALRPGIQYF. CDR3 nucleotide sequence: TGCGCCAGCAGCCAAGAAAGAGCGCTCCGGCCTGGCATTCAGTACTTC.

The chain has TRBV19 and TRBJ2-1, with a tentative D call TRBD2 (5 bases). The CDR3 sequence is 13 residues long. V was trimmed by 4 bases and J by 5 bases, leaving 9 bases between them. The germline gives CDR1 LNHDA, CDR2 SQIVND (reference sequence). CDR3 bases: TGTGCCAGTAGTACAGGACTCGACAATGAGCAGTTCTTC. Residues: CASSTGLDNEQFF.

The CDR3 sequence: CASSLNRAGANVLTF. CDR3 coding DNA: TGTGCCAGCAGCCTCAACAGGGCTGGGGCCAACGTCCTGACTTTC. The rearrangement uses TRBV7-3 and TRBJ2-6, with D tentatively TRBD1 (6 bases). The CDR3 loop spans 15 amino acids. Trimming took 5 bases from V and 2 from J, leaving 10 bases between them. Germline CDR1 SGHTA, CDR2 FQGTGA.

The chain links TRBV18 to TRBJ2-7; 7 bases match TRBD1. Germline CDR1 reads KGHSH; CDR2 reads LQKENI. This CDR3 region has 14 residues. The V segment lost 2 bases and the J segment 7 bases; nucleotides outside the gene matches: 8. In DNA, the CDR3 is TGTGCCAGCTCACCAGACGCACAGGGGTGGGAGCAGTACTTC. It translates to CASSPDAQGWEQYF.

The chain recombines TRBV23-1 with TRBJ2-7; TRBD1 matches at 8 bases. TRBV23-1 has ORF status, its function being uncertain. The trim removed 0 bases at V and 1 base at J, leaving 8 bases unmatched. This CDR3 is built from 17 residues. CDR3 amino acids: CASSQSKGQVPSYEQYF. CDR3 nucleotides: TGCGCCAGCAGTCAATCGAAGGGACAGGTTCCATCCTACGAGCAGTACTTC.

This chain uses TRBV11-1 with TRBJ1-1; 11 positions agree with TRBD1. Germline V lookup: CDR1 SGHAT, CDR2 FQDESV (reference sequence). Trimming cost V 1 base and J 5 bases; bases outside gene matches: 6. This CDR3 spans 16 amino acids. The DNA of the CDR3 is TGTGCCAGCAGCTTAGTCGCCGGGACAGGGGGAACTGAAGCTTTCTTT. Residues: CASSLVAGTGGTEAFF.

V is TRBV5-1 and J is TRBJ1-1; D may be TRBD1 (5 bases). Germline V gene sequence: CDR1 SGHRS, CDR2 YFSETQ. Between the trimmed V and J ends, which lost 0 bases and 4 bases, there was a span of 10 bases. The CDR3 length is 14 residues. The CDR3 DNA is TGCGCCAGCAGCTTGGAAGGGGATGGCACTGAAGCTTTCTTT. Its translation: CASSLEGDGTEAFF.

The table lists this clone with a few counts. The rearrangement joins TRBV9 to TRBJ2-2; a possible D gene is TRBD1 (5 bases). Trimming took 0 bases from V and 5 from J, leaving 17 bases between them. This CDR3 has 17 amino acids. Germline V lookup: CDR1 SGDLS, CDR2 YYNGEE. DNA for the CDR3: TGTGCCAGCAGCGTAGAGGGCAGGGTGTCTAGTACCGGGGAGCTGTTTTTT. Translation: CASSVEGRVSSTGELFF.

This chain joins TRBV19 and TRBJ2-7; 10 nucleotides agree with TRBD2. The CDR3 extends over 16 amino acids. Per germline, CDR1 LNHDA and CDR2 SQIVND (reference sequence). The junction had 14 bases not matched to a gene; V was cut back by 10 bases and J by 2 bases. The CDR3 nucleotides read TGTGCCACTATAACTTCTAGCGGGGGCATCCCCTACGAGCAGTACTTC. This codes for CATITSSGGIPYEQYF.

The V call is TRBV7-3, the J call TRBJ2-7; the D gene is possibly TRBD1 (6 bases). V lost 5 bases and J 2 bases, leaving 13 bases between the germline ends. This CDR3 comprises 14 residues. Germline values: CDR1 SGHTA, CDR2 FQGTGA. CDR3: CASSPQTGTYEQYF. The CDR3 region has the DNA TGTGCCAGCAGCCCCCAGACAGGAACCTACGAGCAGTACTTC.

The CDR3 DNA sequence: TGCGCCAGCAGCCAAGGGGGACTAGCGGGGGGTGAGCAGTTCTTC. Translated: CASSQGGLAGGEQFF. The J gene is TRBJ2-1, the V gene TRBV4-1; 15 bases are a match to TRBD2. Germline CDR1 and CDR2: MGHRA and YSYEKL. The CDR3 extends over 15 amino acids. V lost 1 base, J lost 9 bases, and 1 base stayed unmatched.

The J gene is TRBJ2-5, the V gene TRBV7-3; a weak D match, TRBD2 (6 bases). Trimming stripped 1 base from V and 8 bases from J, with 14 bases between. Germline V CDR1 and CDR2: SGHTA, FQGTGA. The CDR3 consists of 14 residues. CDR3 residues: CASSLIGTVATQYF. The CDR3 DNA reads TGTGCCAGCAGCTTAATAGGGACTGTCGCCACCCAGTACTTC.

The rearrangement joins TRBV4-2 to TRBJ1-2; 12 bases match TRBD1. This CDR3 has 14 amino acids. Germline V lookup: CDR1 LGHNA, CDR2 YNFKEQ. Trimming took 3 bases from V and 7 from J; bases not matched to a gene: 3. The DNA of the CDR3 is TGTGCCAGCAGCCAGGGACAGGGGGCTGGTGGCTACACCTTC. It yields the protein CASSQGQGAGGYTF.

This chain connects TRBV9 to TRBJ1-2; 10 bases line up with TRBD1. The trim removed 3 bases at V and 6 bases at J, leaving 2 bases unmatched. This CDR3 has 13 amino acids. The germline V gene has CDR1 SGDLS and CDR2 YYNGEE. This CDR3 is CASSGQGANGYTF. For the CDR3, the DNA is TGTGCCAGCAGCGGACAGGGGGCGAATGGCTACACCTTC.

The V gene is TRBV7-9, the J gene TRBJ2-3, with a tentative D call TRBD2 (7 bases). V lost 1 base and J 3 bases, leaving 17 bases between the germline ends. Germline CDR1 reads SEHNR; CDR2 reads FQNEAQ (reference sequence). This CDR3 spans 17 amino acids. The CDR3 spells CASSLVGWGGRTDTQYF. In DNA form, the CDR3 reads TGTGCCAGCAGCTTAGTTGGTTGGGGGGGCCGGACAGATACGCAGTATTTT. Full variable domain (outside the CDR3, taken from reference TRBV7-9 and TRBJ2-3): DTGVSQNPRHKITKRGQNVTFRCDPISEHNRLYWYRQTLGQGPEFLTYFQNEAQLEKSRLLSDRFSAERPKGSFSTLEIQRTEQGDSAMYLCASSLVGWGGRTDTQYFGPGTRLTVL.

The gene calls are TRBV3-1 (or the pseudogene TRBV3-2) and TRBJ1-2; no reliable D call. V was shortened by 3 bases and J by 1 base, with 9 bases between the two germline ends. The CDR3 runs 14 residues. Germline lookup yields CDR1 LGHDT and CDR2 YNNKEL (reference sequence). CDR3 sequence reads: CASSQGGFNYGYTF. The CDR3 DNA is TGTGCCAGCAGCCAGGGAGGATTTAACTATGGCTACACCTTC.

The chain links TRBV6-2 or TRBV6-3 to TRBJ1-1; D call uncertain. Germline lookup yields CDR1 MNHEY and CDR2 SVGEGT. Trimming pared 5 bases from V and 4 bases from J, leaving 11 bases between. CDR3 length equals 13 residues. The CDR3 nucleotides read TGTGCCAGCAGTGCACAGCCCACCACTGAAGCTTTCTTT. It is translated as CASSAQPTTEAFF.

This clone came up once. The gene calls are TRBV7-9 and TRBJ1-1; D remains ambiguous. Per germline, CDR1 SEHNR and CDR2 FQNEAQ (reference sequence). The CDR3 length is 16 residues. With 1 base removed from V and 1 base from J, the gap between germline ends came to 13 bases. The DNA for the CDR3 is TGTGCCAGCAGCTTAGGCTCCGGGTTGGGGAACACTGAAGCTTTCTTT. It specifies CASSLGSGLGNTEAFF.

The rearrangement uses TRBV5-6 and TRBJ2-4; 7 bases match TRBD2. This CDR3 is built from 14 residues. After removal of 3 bases from V and 6 bases from J, the junction contained 6 bases not matched to a gene. Germline lookup yields CDR1 SGHDT and CDR2 YYEEEE. The CDR3 sequence: CASSSRGGGNIQYF. CDR3 in DNA: TGTGCCAGCAGCTCCCGCGGGGGTGGAAACATTCAGTACTTC.

The CDR3 DNA is TGTGCCACCAGCTCCTCAAGGACAGGCCTCCAAGGCTACACCTTC. Amino acid sequence: CATSSSRTGLQGYTF. The chain carries TRBV15 and TRBJ1-2, with 7 positions matching TRBD1. From germline, CDR1 is LNHNV and CDR2 YYDKDF (reference sequence). Trimming cost V 5 bases and J 8 bases; bases outside gene matches: 14. The CDR3 contains 15 residues. Based on the CDR3 plus reference TRBV15 and TRBJ1-2, the full variable domain is DAMVIQNPRYQVTQFGKPVTLSCSQTLNHNVMYWYQQKSSQAPKLLFHYYDKDFNNEADTPDNFQSRRPNTSFCFLDIRSPGLGDTAMYLCATSSSRTGLQGYTFGSGTRLTVV.

This chain joins TRBV7-9 and TRBJ2-7, with a possible D match to TRBD1 (8 bases). Germline lookup yields CDR1 SEHNR and CDR2 FQNEAQ (reference sequence). With 5 bases removed from V and 4 bases from J, the gap between germline ends came to 15 bases. CDR3 length: 14 amino acids. This chain's CDR3 is CASSAPQGGYEQYF. Here the CDR3 DNA reads TGTGCCAGCAGCGCCCCACAGGGGGGGTACGAGCAGTACTTC.

CDR3 amino acids: CASSFLVTSGEQYF. CDR3 nucleotide sequence: TGTGCCAGCAGCTTTCTGGTGACTAGCGGCGAGCAGTACTTC. The chain joins TRBV7-8 to TRBJ2-7; 9 bases map to TRBD2. CDR1 is SGHVS, CDR2 FQNEAQ, per germline. This CDR3 contains 14 residues. V lost 3 bases and J lost 6; bases outside the gene matches: 6.

J is TRBJ2-2 and V is TRBV7-9, with 7 bases matching TRBD1. The CDR3 spans 15 residues. The junction had 6 bases not matched to a gene; V was cut back by 5 bases and J by 3 bases. Germline V gene lookup returns CDR1 SEHNR and CDR2 FQNEAQ (reference sequence). CDR3 in DNA: TGTGCCAGCAGCAAAACCGGGACAGACACCGGGGAGCTGTTTTTT. Translated, it gives CASSKTGTDTGELFF.

The chain is built from TRBV6-5 and TRBJ1-6, with D uncertain. The CDR3 length is 16 residues. V was shortened by 1 base and J by 7 bases, with 14 bases between the two germline ends. Per the germline V gene, CDR1 is MNHEY and CDR2 is SVGAGI. In nucleotides, the CDR3 is TGTGCCAGCAGTTACTGGGGAGGGAGTAAAAATTCACCCCTCCACTTT. Translation: CASSYWGGSKNSPLHF.

In this sample, this clone turned up a few times. The chain carries TRBV4-1 and TRBJ1-6, with 10 bases fitting TRBD1. The CDR3 extends over 15 amino acids. Losses at the gene ends were 3 bases for V and 7 bases for J; bases not matched to a gene: 3. Per germline, CDR1 MGHRA and CDR2 YSYEKL. CDR3 sequence: CASSQPGQGNSPLHF. CDR3 DNA: TGCGCCAGCAGCCAGCCGGGACAGGGGAATTCACCCCTCCACTTT.

This clone showed up many times. V gene TRBV7-3 combines with J gene TRBJ2-7, with D tentatively TRBD1 (6 bases). This CDR3 is built from 15 residues. Trimming pared 2 bases from V and 4 bases from J, leaving 15 bases between. Germline values: CDR1 SGHTA, CDR2 FQGTGA. As DNA, the CDR3 is TGTGCCAGCAGCTTAGGGGCAGGGGAAGGGTACGAGCAGTACTTC. Translated: CASSLGAGEGYEQYF.

The chain has TRBV4-1 and TRBJ2-7; maybe TRBD2 (7 bases). Per the germline V gene, CDR1 is MGHRA and CDR2 is YSYEKL. The CDR3 spans 15 residues. Trimming removed 1 base from V and 0 bases from J, with 10 bases in between. The CDR3 region has the DNA TGCGCCAGCAGCCAAGGGGGGGGCGTCTCCTACGAGCAGTACTTC. Amino acid sequence: CASSQGGGVSYEQYF.